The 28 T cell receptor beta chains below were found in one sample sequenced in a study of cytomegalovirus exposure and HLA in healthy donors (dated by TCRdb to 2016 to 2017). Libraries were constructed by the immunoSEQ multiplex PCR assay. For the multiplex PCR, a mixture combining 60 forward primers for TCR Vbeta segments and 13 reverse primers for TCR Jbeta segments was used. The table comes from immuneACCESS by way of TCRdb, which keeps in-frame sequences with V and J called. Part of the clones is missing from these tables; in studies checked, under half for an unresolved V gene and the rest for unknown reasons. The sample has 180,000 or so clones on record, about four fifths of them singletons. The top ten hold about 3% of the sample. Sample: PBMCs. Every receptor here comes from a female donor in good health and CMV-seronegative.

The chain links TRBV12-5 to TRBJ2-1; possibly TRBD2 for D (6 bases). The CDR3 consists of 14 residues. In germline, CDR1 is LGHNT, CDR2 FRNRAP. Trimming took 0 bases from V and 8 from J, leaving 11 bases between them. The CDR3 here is CASGLVGGGDEQFF. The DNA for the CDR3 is TGTGCTAGTGGTTTGGTAGGCGGAGGGGATGAGCAGTTCTTC.

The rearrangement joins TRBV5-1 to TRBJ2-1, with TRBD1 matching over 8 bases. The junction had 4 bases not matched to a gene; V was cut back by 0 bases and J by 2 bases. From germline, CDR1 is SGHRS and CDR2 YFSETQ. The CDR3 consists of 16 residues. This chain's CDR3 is CASSLGTGLPYNEQFF. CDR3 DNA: TGCGCCAGCAGCTTGGGGACAGGGTTGCCCTACAATGAGCAGTTCTTC.

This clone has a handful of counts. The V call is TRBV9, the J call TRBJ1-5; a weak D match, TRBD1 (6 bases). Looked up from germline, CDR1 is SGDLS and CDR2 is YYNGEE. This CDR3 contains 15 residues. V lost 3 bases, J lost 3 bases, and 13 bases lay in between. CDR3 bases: TGTGCCAGCAGCGCCTCAGGGGATACCAATCAGCCCCAGCATTTT. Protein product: CASSASGDTNQPQHF.

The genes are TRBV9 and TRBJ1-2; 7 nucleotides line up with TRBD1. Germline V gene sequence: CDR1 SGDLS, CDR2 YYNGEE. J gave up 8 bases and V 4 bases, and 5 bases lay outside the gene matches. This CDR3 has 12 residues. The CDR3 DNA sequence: TGTGCCAGCAGCATAACAGGGGAAGGCTACACCTTC. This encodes CASSITGEGYTF.

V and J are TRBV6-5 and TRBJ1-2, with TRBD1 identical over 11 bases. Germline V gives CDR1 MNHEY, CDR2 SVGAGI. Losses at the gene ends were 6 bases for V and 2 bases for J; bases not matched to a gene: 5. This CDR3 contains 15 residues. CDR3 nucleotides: TGTGCCAGCAGCCCCGGACAGGGGGCAAACTATGGCTACACCTTC. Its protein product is CASSPGQGANYGYTF.

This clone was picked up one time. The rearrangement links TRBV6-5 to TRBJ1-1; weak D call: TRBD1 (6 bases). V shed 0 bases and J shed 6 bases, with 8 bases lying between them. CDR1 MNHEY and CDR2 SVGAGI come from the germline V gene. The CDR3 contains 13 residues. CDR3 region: CASSYSTGPEAFF. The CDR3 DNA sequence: TGTGCCAGCAGTTACTCGACAGGCCCTGAAGCTTTCTTT.

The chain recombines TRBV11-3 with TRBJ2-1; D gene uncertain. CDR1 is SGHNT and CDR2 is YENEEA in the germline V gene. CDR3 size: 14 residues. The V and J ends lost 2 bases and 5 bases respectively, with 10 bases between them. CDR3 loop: CASSLIQAHNEQFF. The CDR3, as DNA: TGTGCCAGCAGCTTAATCCAGGCCCACAATGAGCAGTTCTTC.

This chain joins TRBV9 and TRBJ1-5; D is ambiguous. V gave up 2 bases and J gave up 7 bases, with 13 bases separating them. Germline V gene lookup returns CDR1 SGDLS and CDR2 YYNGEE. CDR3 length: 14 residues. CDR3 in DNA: TGTGCCAGCAGCGTCTTGAGGGATGGACAGCCCCAGCATTTT. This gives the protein CASSVLRDGQPQHF. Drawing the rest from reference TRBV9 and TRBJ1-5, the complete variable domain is DSGVTQTPKHLITATGQRVTLRCSPRSGDLSVYWYQQSLDQGLQFLIQYYNGEERAKGNILERFSAQQFPDLHSELNLSSLELGDSALYFCASSVLRDGQPQHFGDGTRLSIL.

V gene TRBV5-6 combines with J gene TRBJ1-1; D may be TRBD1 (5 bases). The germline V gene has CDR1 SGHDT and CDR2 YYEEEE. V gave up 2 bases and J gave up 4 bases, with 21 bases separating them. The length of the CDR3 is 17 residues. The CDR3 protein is CASSLTGTSPSGTEAFF. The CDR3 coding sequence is TGTGCCAGCAGCTTAACGGGGACTTCTCCTTCAGGCACTGAAGCTTTCTTT.

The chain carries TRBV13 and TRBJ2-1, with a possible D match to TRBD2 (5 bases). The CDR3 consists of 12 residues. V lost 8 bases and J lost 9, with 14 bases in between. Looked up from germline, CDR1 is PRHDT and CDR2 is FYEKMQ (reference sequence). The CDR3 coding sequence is TGTGCCAGCGCCGAGACGGAGGTTGAGCAGTTCTTC. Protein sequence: CASAETEVEQFF.

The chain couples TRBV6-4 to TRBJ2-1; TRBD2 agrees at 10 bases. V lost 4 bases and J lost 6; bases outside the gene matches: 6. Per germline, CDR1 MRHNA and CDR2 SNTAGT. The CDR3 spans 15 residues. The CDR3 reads CASSAVASGSNEQFF. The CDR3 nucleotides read TGTGCCAGCAGTGCAGTGGCTAGCGGGAGCAATGAGCAGTTCTTC.

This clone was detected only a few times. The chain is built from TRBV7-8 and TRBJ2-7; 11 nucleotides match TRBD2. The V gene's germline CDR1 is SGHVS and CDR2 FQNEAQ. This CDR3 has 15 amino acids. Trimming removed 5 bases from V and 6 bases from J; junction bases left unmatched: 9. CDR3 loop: CASSTRLAGFGEQYF. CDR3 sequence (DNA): TGTGCCAGCAGCACGAGACTAGCGGGATTCGGCGAGCAGTACTTC.

Here the CDR3 reads CASSSPTSGSSYNEQFF. The CDR3 nucleotides read TGTGCCAGCAGCTCCCCGACTAGCGGGAGCTCCTACAATGAGCAGTTCTTC. The V gene is TRBV7-2, the J gene TRBJ2-1; TRBD2 matches at 12 bases. Germline trimming cut 4 bases from V and 0 bases from J; bases unmatched to any gene: 4. This CDR3 is 17 amino acids long. The germline V gene has CDR1 SGHTA and CDR2 FQGNSA.

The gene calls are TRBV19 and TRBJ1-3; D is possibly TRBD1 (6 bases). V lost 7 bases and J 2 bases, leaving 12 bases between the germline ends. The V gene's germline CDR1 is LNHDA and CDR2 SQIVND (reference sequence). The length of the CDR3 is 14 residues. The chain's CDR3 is CASTAGGPGNTIYF. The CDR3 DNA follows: TGTGCCAGTACCGCGGGGGGCCCTGGAAACACCATATATTTT.

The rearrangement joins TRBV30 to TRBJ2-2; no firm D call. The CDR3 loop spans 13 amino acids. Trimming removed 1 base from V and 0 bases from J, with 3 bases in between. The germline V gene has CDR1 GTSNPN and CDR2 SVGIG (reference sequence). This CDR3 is CAWSGPNTGELFF. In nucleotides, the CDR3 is TGTGCCTGGAGTGGGCCGAACACCGGGGAGCTGTTTTTT.

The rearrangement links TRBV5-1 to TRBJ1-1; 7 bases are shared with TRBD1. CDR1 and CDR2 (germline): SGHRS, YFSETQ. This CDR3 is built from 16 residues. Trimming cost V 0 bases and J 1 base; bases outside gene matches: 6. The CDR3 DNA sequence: TGCGCCAGCAGCTTGGACAGGGGCGCTGGGAACACTGAAGCTTTCTTT. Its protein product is CASSLDRGAGNTEAFF.

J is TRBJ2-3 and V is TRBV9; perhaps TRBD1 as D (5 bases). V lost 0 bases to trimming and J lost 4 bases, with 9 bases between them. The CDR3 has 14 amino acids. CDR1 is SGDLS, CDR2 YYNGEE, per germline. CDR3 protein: CASSVEGFADTQYF. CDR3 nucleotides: TGTGCCAGCAGCGTAGAGGGGTTCGCAGATACGCAGTATTTT.

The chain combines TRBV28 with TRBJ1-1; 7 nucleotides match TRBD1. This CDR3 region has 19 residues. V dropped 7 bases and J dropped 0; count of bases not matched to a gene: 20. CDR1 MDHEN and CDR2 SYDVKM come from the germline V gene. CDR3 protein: CASNQLGGQVEDLNTEAFF. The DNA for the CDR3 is TGTGCCAGCAACCAATTAGGTGGACAGGTAGAGGATTTGAACACTGAAGCTTTCTTT.

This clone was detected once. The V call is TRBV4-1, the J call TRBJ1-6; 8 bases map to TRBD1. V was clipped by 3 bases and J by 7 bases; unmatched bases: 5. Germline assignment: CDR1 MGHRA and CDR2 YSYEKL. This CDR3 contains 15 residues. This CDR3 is CASSQLDRVNSPLHF. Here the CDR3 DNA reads TGCGCCAGCAGCCAGCTGGACAGGGTGAATTCACCCCTCCACTTT.

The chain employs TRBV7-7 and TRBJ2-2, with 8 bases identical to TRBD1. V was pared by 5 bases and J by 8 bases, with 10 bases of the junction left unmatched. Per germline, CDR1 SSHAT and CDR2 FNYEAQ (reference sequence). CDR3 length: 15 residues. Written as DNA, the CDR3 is TGTGCCAGCAGCGTCGACAGGGGAATTAGGGGGGAGCTGTTTTTT. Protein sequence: CASSVDRGIRGELFF.

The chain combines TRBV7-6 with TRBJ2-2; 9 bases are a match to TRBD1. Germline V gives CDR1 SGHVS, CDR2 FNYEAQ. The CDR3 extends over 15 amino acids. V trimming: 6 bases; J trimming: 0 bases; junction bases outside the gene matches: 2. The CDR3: CASRRTGANTGELFF. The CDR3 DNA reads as TGTGCCAGCAGACGGACAGGGGCGAACACCGGGGAGCTGTTTTTT.

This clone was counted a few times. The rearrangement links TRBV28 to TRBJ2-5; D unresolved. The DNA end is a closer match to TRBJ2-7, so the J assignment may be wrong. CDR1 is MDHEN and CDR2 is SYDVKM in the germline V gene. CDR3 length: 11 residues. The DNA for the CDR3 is TGTGCCAGCAGTTCCACCTACGAGCAGTACTTC. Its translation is CASSSTYEQYF.

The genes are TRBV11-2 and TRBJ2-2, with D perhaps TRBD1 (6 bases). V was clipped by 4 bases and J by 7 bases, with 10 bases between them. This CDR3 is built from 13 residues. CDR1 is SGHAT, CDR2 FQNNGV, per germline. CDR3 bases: TGTGCCAGCAGCTCGACAGGTGGCGGGGAGCTGTTTTTT. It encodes CASSSTGGGELFF.

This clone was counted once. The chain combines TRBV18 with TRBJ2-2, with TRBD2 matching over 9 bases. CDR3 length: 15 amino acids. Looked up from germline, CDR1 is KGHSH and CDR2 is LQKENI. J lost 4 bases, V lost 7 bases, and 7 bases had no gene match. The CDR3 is CASFLAGPSTGELFF. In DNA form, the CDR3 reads TGTGCCAGCTTCCTAGCGGGGCCATCCACCGGGGAGCTGTTTTTT.

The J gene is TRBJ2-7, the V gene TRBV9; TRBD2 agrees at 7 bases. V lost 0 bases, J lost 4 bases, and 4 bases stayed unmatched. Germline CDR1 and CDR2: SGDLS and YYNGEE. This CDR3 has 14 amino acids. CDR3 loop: CASSVAGGVYEQYF. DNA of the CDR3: TGTGCCAGCAGCGTAGCGGGGGGAGTTTACGAGCAGTACTTC. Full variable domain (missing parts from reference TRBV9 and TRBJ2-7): DSGVTQTPKHLITATGQRVTLRCSPRSGDLSVYWYQQSLDQGLQFLIQYYNGEERAKGNILERFSAQQFPDLHSELNLSSLELGDSALYFCASSVAGGVYEQYFGPGTRLTVT.

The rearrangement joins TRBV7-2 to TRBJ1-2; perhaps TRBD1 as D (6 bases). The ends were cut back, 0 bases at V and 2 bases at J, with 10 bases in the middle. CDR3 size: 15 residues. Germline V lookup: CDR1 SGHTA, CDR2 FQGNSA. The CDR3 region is CASSLATGMNYGYTF. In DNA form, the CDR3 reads TGTGCCAGCAGCTTAGCTACAGGGATGAACTATGGCTACACCTTC.

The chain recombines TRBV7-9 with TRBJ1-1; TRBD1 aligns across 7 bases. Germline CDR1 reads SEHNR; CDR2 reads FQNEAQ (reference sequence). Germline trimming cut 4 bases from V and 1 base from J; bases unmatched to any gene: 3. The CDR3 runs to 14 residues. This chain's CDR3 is CASSSQGGNTEAFF. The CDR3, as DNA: TGTGCCAGCAGCTCCCAGGGGGGGAACACTGAAGCTTTCTTT.

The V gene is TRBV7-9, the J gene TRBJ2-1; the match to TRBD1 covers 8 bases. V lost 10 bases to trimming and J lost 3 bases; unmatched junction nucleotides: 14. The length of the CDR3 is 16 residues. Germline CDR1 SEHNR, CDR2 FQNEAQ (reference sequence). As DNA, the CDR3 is TGTGCCACCCCCCTCGTCCCGGGACAGGTCTACAATGAGCAGTTCTTC. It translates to CATPLVPGQVYNEQFF.